This entry describes one T cell receptor (beta chain). Its specificity is unknown. The sample originates from a study of shared clonotypes between healthy human individuals. Study background: The study drew on two women and a few men aged 18 to 49 as donors. Researchers assigned three CD4 naive, three CD4 memory, two CD8 naive and one CD8 memory plate to each donor.

Naive-designated CD8 cells lacked CD45RO, were positively enriched for CCR7, and omitted terminally differentiated effector memory CD45RA+ cells. Clones were sequenced by immunoSEQ multiplex PCR, and TCRdb holds only the in-frame ones, with some missing. Of approximately 2,000,000 clones in the sample, roughly 93% were seen once. CDR3 length equals 15 residues. The V gene lost 2 bases and the J gene lost 8 bases, with 17 bases spanning the gap. Germline-derived CDR1 and CDR2 are SEHNR and FQNEAQ (reference sequence). Study-level results: Sorted-subset samples were not fully sequenced, rarefaction indicated.

The sample comprised naive CD8+ T cells from PBMCs. The chain uses TRBV7-9 and TRBJ2-3, with D unclear. The sequence came from a man aged 18 to 35 in good health. Some clones in this sample may be carry-over from other donors' samples. Here the CDR3 reads CASSLPTRAHGTQYF. DNA of the CDR3: TGTGCCAGCAGCTTACCCACCCGCGCACACGGTACGCAGTATTTT.